Listed here are 23 T cell receptor beta chains from one sample, sequenced in a study of response to subunit inactivated influenza vaccine. A single record per CDR3 protein comes from TCRdb applying MiXCR to the RT-PCR reads. The sample includes approximately 500,000 distinct CDR3 sequences, 14% of them seen just once. This material consisted of PBMCs from blood, taken approximately 12 days after vaccination. These receptors all stem from a man in his fifties who received an inactivated influenza vaccine.

V and J are TRBV27 and TRBJ2-3, with D possibly TRBD1 on 5 matching bases. The CDR3 is 15 residues long. V gave up 7 bases and J gave up 0 bases, with 14 bases separating them. Germline CDR1 MNHEY, CDR2 SMNVEV (reference sequence). The CDR3 region has the DNA TGTGCCAGCAAACCAGGGCGTTTTAGCACAGATACGCAGTATTTT. Its protein is CASKPGRFSTDTQYF.

This clonotype was detected only a few times. V is TRBV10-3 and J is TRBJ2-3; D gene unclear. The CDR3 spans 19 residues. Germline assignment: CDR1 ENHRY and CDR2 SYGVKD. V lost 4 bases, J lost 0 bases, and 23 bases lay in between. The CDR3 reads CAISAPKNIEGASTDTQYF. The DNA for the CDR3 is TGTGCCATCAGTGCGCCAAAGAACATCGAAGGTGCTAGCACAGATACGCAGTATTTT.

This clonotype occurred a few times. The V call is TRBV20-1, the J call TRBJ2-3, with 7 bases matching TRBD2. CDR1 DFQATT and CDR2 SNEGSKA come from the germline V gene (reference sequence). The CDR3 runs to 14 residues. V lost 3 bases and J lost 4; bases outside the gene matches: 7. The CDR3 region is CSARSLAGADTQYF. As DNA, the CDR3 is TGCAGTGCTAGGAGTCTGGCGGGGGCAGATACGCAGTATTTT.

The rearrangement uses TRBV12-3 or TRBV12-4 and TRBJ2-7; no definite D call. V lost 6 bases to trimming and J lost 2 bases, with 2 bases between them. The CDR3 length is 10 residues. CDR3 nucleotides: TGTGCCAGCAGAACCTACGAGCAGTACTTC. Translated, it gives CASRTYEQYF.

This clonotype appeared many times. In DNA, the CDR3 is TGTGCCAGCAGTACCGACAGAAATCAGCCCCAGCATTTT. This codes for CASSTDRNQPQHF. The chain is built from TRBV12-3 or TRBV12-4 and TRBJ1-5, with a tentative D call TRBD1 (5 bases). Trimming shortened V by 5 bases and J by 4 bases, and 9 bases separated the two germline ends. The CDR3 consists of 13 residues.

This clonotype was counted only a few times. The rearrangement links TRBV12-3 or TRBV12-4 to TRBJ2-3; 12 nucleotides agree with TRBD1. The V segment lost 5 bases and the J segment 4 bases; nucleotides outside the gene matches: 7. This CDR3 has 16 amino acids. The CDR3 spells CASSGGDRGLSDTQYF. CDR3 coding DNA: TGTGCCAGCAGTGGAGGGGACAGGGGGCTATCAGATACGCAGTATTTT.

The chain uses TRBV7-2 and TRBJ1-2; D remains ambiguous. CDR1 is SGHTA, CDR2 FQGNSA, per germline. The CDR3 length is 15 residues. The V gene lost 2 bases and the J gene lost 3 bases, with 13 bases spanning the gap. CDR3 sequence reads: CASSLTRLGDYGYTF. The CDR3 bases are TGTGCCAGCAGCTTAACCCGGCTAGGTGACTATGGCTACACCTTC.

This chain connects TRBV12-3 or TRBV12-4 to TRBJ1-1; perhaps TRBD1 as D (6 bases). V lost 7 bases to trimming and J lost 4 bases, with 13 bases between them. This CDR3 has 13 amino acids. The CDR3 region has the DNA TGTGCCAGCACCCAGGGGTATAGCACTGAAGCTTTCTTT. Protein product: CASTQGYSTEAFF.

This clonotype appeared a few times. V gene TRBV4-2 combines with J gene TRBJ1-5; a weak D match, TRBD1 (6 bases). Trimming cost V 1 base and J 1 base, with 20 bases left between them. Per germline, CDR1 LGHNA and CDR2 YNFKEQ. The CDR3 runs to 19 residues. CDR3 nucleotide sequence: TGTGCCAGCAGCCAAGTTTCAGGTCGGGGGGCTTGGAGCAATCAGCCCCAGCATTTT. It specifies CASSQVSGRGAWSNQPQHF.

J is TRBJ2-3 and V is TRBV28; 10 positions agree with TRBD2. The V and J ends lost 7 bases and 2 bases, in that order; junction bases with no gene match: 6. The germline V gene has CDR1 MDHEN and CDR2 SYDVKM. CDR3 length: 15 amino acids. CDR3 sequence reads: CASNLLAGLTDTQYF. The CDR3 region has the DNA TGTGCCAGCAATCTACTAGCGGGGCTCACAGATACGCAGTATTTT.

The chain joins TRBV20-1 to TRBJ2-1; 9 nucleotides align to TRBD1. The CDR3 runs to 16 residues. Looked up from germline, CDR1 is DFQATT and CDR2 is SNEGSKA (reference sequence). The trim removed 5 bases at V and 6 bases at J, leaving 14 bases unmatched. DNA for the CDR3: TGCAGTGCTCGGTATTCCGGGACAGGGATGATCAATGAGCAGTTCTTC. As protein: CSARYSGTGMINEQFF.

This sequence joins TRBV3-1 and TRBJ2-3; TRBD2 matches 9 bases. Germline loops: CDR1 LGHDT, CDR2 YNNKEL (reference sequence). The CDR3 runs to 17 residues. V trimming: 1 base; J trimming: 5 bases; junction bases outside the gene matches: 10. The CDR3 sequence is CASSQGTSGGSGDTQYF. The CDR3 bases are TGTGCCAGCAGCCAAGGTACGAGCGGGGGGTCCGGAGATACGCAGTATTTT.

The V gene is TRBV20-1, the J gene TRBJ2-7; D may be TRBD1 (8 bases). V was pared by 5 bases and J by 3 bases, with 14 bases between. The germline gives CDR1 DFQATT, CDR2 SNEGSKA (reference sequence). CDR3 length equals 13 residues. The CDR3 reads CSALHRGGYEQYF. The CDR3 DNA is TGCAGTGCTTTACACAGGGGGGGCTACGAGCAGTACTTC.

The chain links TRBV12-3 or TRBV12-4 to TRBJ2-1, with 8 nucleotides matching TRBD1. The CDR3 covers 14 residues. The junction had 9 bases not matched to a gene; V was cut back by 6 bases and J by 8 bases. The CDR3 loop is CASSQDRVTDEQFF. CDR3 DNA: TGTGCCAGCAGCCAGGACAGGGTAACCGATGAGCAGTTCTTC.

The V call is TRBV5-1, the J call TRBJ2-7; D is possibly TRBD1 (5 bases). Looked up from germline, CDR1 is SGHRS and CDR2 is YFSETQ. V lost 3 bases to trimming and J lost 3 bases, with 10 bases between them. The CDR3 runs 13 residues. Here the CDR3 DNA reads TGCGCCAGCAGCTCAGACAGTCGCTACGAGCAGTACTTC. Protein product: CASSSDSRYEQYF. Complete variable domain (other parts from reference TRBV5-1 and TRBJ2-7): KAGVTQTPRYLIKTRGQQVTLSCSPISGHRSVSWYQQTPGQGLQFLFEYFSETQRNKGNFPGRFSGRQFSNSRSEMNVSTLELGDSALYLCASSSDSRYEQYFGPGTRLTVT.

This clonotype was seen repeatedly, ten times or more. The V gene is TRBV20-1, the J gene TRBJ1-2; D is uncertain. CDR3 length: 12 residues. CDR1 and CDR2 from the germline V gene are DFQATT and SNEGSKA (reference sequence). With 3 bases removed from V and 5 bases from J, the gap between germline ends came to 10 bases. CDR3 region: CSASLNVYGYTF. DNA of the CDR3: TGCAGTGCTAGCCTCAACGTTTATGGCTACACCTTC.

In this sample, this clonotype turned up many times. This rearrangement joins TRBV5-5 to TRBJ2-1; the match to TRBD2 covers 14 bases. CDR1 is SGHKS, CDR2 YYEKEE, per germline (reference sequence). The CDR3 is made up of 14 amino acids. V dropped 5 bases and J dropped 6; count of bases not matched to a gene: 1. The CDR3 nucleotides read TGTGCCAGCAGTGGGACTAGCGGGAGCAATGAGCAGTTCTTC. Translation: CASSGTSGSNEQFF. Full variable domain (missing parts from reference TRBV5-5 and TRBJ2-1): DAGVTQSPTHLIKTRGQQVTLRCSPISGHKSVSWYQQVLGQGPQFIFQYYEKEERGRGNFPDRFSARQFPNYSSELNVNALLLGDSALYLCASSGTSGSNEQFFGPGTRLTVL.

This clonotype has only a few counts. The J gene is TRBJ2-5, the V gene TRBV4-1, with D tentatively TRBD2 (6 bases). Trimming removed 4 bases at V and 3 bases at J, with 9 bases between. The germline CDR1 and CDR2 sequences are MGHRA and YSYEKL. The CDR3 contains 13 residues. The CDR3 DNA reads as TGCGCCAGCAGCCGACAGCGGGAAGAGACCCAGTACTTC. This codes for CASSRQREETQYF.

This clonotype occurred a few times. The J gene is TRBJ2-5, the V gene TRBV27; 10 bases fit TRBD1. Germline V gives CDR1 MNHEY, CDR2 SMNVEV (reference sequence). Losses at the gene ends were 6 bases for V and 5 bases for J; bases not matched to a gene: 6. The CDR3 is 14 residues long. CDR3 loop: CASRHDRGLETQYF. The DNA for the CDR3 is TGTGCCAGCAGGCACGACAGGGGGCTCGAGACCCAGTACTTC.

The rearrangement uses TRBV5-6 and TRBJ2-7; possible D gene TRBD1, 5 bases. Germline V gives CDR1 SGHDT, CDR2 YYEEEE. V gave up 4 bases and J gave up 1 base, with 12 bases separating them. CDR3 length: 14 amino acids. The CDR3 reads CASSIPGISYEQYF. Here the CDR3 DNA reads TGTGCCAGCAGCATTCCAGGGATTTCCTACGAGCAGTACTTC.

The gene calls are TRBV24-1 and TRBJ2-1; 7 bases are shared with TRBD2. The CDR3 consists of 14 residues. Germline loops: CDR1 KGHDR, CDR2 SFDVKD. The V segment lost 4 bases and the J segment 6 bases; nucleotides outside the gene matches: 5. CDR3 bases: TGTGCCACCAGTGACCCGGGACTAACCAATGAGCAGTTCTTC. Its protein product is CATSDPGLTNEQFF.

This clonotype was seen a handful of times. The gene calls are TRBV4-2 and TRBJ2-7; D may correspond to TRBD1 or TRBD2 (5 bases each). CDR3 length equals 16 residues. Trimming shortened V by 0 bases and J by 7 bases, and 19 bases separated the two germline ends. Germline V gives CDR1 LGHNA, CDR2 YNFKEQ. The CDR3 DNA reads as TGTGCCAGCAGCCAAGATGGGGGAAGAACGGGGCGGGAGCAGTACTTC. This translates into CASSQDGGRTGREQYF.

This clonotype was counted between two and nine times. The V and J genes are TRBV12-3 or TRBV12-4 and TRBJ1-3; no clear D. The V gene lost 3 bases and the J gene lost 1 base, with 7 bases spanning the gap. CDR3 length: 14 amino acids. The CDR3: CASSLAASGNTIYF. CDR3 in DNA: TGTGCCAGCAGTTTGGCTGCTTCTGGAAACACCATATATTTT.